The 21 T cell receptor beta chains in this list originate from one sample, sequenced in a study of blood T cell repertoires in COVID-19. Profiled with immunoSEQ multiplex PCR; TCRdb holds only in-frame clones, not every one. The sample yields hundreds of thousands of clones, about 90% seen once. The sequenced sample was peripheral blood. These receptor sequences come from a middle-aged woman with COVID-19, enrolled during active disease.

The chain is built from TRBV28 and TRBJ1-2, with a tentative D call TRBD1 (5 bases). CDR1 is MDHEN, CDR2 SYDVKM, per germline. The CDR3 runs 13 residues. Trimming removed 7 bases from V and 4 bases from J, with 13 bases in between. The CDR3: CASTYSTVYGYTF. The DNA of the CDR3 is TGTGCCAGCACCTATTCGACAGTCTATGGCTACACCTTC.

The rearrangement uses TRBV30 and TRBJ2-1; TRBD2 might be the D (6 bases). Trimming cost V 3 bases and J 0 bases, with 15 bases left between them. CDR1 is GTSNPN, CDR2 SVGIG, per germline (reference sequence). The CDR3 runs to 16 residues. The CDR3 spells CAWSPSGSGSYNEQFF. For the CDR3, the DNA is TGTGCCTGGAGCCCCTCCGGGAGCGGCTCCTACAATGAGCAGTTCTTC.

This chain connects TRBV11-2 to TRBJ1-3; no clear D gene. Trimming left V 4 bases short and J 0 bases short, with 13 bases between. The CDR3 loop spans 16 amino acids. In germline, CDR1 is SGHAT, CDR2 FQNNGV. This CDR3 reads CASSWREPNSGNTIYF. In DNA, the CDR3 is TGTGCCAGCAGCTGGAGAGAGCCCAACTCTGGAAACACCATATATTTT.

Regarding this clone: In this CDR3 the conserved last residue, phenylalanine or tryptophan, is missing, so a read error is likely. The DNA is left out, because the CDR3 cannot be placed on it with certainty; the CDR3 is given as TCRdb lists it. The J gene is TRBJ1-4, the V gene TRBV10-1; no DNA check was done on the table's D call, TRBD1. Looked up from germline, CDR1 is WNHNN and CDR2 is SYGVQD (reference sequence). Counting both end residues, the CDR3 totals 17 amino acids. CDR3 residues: CASTQEHGPTWGQDRER.

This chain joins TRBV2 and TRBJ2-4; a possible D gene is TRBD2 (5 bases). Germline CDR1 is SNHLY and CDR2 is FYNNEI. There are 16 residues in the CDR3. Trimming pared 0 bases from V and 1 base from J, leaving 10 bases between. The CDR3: CASSEALPGAKNIQYF. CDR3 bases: TGTGCCAGCAGTGAAGCGCTTCCGGGGGCCAAAAACATTCAGTACTTC.

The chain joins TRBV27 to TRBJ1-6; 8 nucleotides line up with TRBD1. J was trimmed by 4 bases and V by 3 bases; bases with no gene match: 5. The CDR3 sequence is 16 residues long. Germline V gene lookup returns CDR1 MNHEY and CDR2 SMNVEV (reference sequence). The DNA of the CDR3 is TGTGCCAGCAGTTTTGCCGGGGACAGGTATAATTCACCCCTCCACTTT. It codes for CASSFAGDRYNSPLHF.

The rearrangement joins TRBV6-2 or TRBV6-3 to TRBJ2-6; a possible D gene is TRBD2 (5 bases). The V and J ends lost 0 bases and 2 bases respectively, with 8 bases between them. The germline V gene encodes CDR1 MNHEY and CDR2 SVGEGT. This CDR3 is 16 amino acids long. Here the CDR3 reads CASSYSRAPGANVLTF. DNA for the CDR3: TGTGCCAGCAGTTACTCGAGGGCTCCTGGGGCCAACGTCCTGACTTTC.

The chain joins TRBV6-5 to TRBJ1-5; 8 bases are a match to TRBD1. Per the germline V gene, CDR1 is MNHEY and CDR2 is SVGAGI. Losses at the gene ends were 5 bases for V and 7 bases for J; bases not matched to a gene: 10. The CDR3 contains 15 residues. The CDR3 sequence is CASSKRTGSGQPQHF. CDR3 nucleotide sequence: TGTGCCAGCAGTAAAAGGACAGGGTCGGGACAGCCCCAGCATTTT.

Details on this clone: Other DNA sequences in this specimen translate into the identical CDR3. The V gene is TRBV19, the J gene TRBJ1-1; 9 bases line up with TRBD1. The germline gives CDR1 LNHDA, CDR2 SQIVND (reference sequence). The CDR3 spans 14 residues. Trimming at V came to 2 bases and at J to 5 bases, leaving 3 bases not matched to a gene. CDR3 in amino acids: CASSIRQGGTEAFF. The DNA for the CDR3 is TGTGCCAGTAGTATACGACAGGGGGGTACTGAAGCTTTCTTT. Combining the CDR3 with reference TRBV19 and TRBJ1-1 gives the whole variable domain DGGITQSPKYLFRKEGQNVTLSCEQNLNHDAMYWYRQDPGQGLRLIYYSQIVNDFQKGDIAEGYSVSREKKESFPLTVTSAQKNPTAFYLCASSIRQGGTEAFFGQGTRLTVV.

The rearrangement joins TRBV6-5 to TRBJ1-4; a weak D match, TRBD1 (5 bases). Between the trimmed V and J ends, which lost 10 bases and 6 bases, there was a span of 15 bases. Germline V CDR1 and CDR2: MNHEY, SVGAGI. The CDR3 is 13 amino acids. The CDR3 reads CATQAIQDEKLFF. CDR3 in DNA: TGTGCCACTCAGGCTATACAGGATGAAAAACTGTTTTTT.

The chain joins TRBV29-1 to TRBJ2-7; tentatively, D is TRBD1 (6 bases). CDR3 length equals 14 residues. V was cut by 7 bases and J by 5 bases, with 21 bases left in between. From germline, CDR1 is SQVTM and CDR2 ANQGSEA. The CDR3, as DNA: TGCAGCGAACCCCCCCGGACAGAATCCAACGAGCAGTACTTC. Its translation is CSEPPRTESNEQYF.

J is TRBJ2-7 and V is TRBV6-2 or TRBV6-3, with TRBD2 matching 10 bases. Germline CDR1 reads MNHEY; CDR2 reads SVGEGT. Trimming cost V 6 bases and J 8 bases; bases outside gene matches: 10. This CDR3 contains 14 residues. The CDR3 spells CASSLSHTSGKQYF. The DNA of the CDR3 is TGTGCCAGCAGCCTCTCCCATACTAGCGGGAAGCAGTACTTC.

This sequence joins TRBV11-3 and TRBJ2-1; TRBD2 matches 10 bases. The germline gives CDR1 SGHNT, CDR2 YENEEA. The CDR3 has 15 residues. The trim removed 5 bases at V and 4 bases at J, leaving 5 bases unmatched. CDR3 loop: CASSRAGGGYNEQFF. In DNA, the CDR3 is TGTGCCAGCAGCCGAGCGGGAGGGGGGTACAATGAGCAGTTCTTC.

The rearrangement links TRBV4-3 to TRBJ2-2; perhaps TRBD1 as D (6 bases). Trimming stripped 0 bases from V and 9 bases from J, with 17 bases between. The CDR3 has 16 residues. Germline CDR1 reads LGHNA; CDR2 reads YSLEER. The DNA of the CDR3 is TGCGCCAGCAGCCAAGATCAGGGGACACCTCGTAGGGAGCTGTTTTTT. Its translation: CASSQDQGTPRRELFF.

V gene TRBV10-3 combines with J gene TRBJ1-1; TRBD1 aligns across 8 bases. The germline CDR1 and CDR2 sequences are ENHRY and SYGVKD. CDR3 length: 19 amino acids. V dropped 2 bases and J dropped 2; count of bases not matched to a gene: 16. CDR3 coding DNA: TGTGCCATCAGTGAGGGCAGGGGGCGAACCCTTACCAAAAACACTGAAGCTTTCTTT. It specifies CAISEGRGRTLTKNTEAFF.

CDR3 loop: CAWSRGFTSGSWDEQFF. The CDR3 DNA is TGTGCCTGGAGTCGAGGCTTCACTAGCGGGAGTTGGGATGAGCAGTTCTTC. The chain is built from TRBV30 and TRBJ2-1; 11 nucleotides agree with TRBD2. With V trimmed by 2 bases and J by 8 bases, 14 bases remained unmatched. This CDR3 region has 17 residues. CDR1 is GTSNPN and CDR2 is SVGIG in the germline V gene (reference sequence).

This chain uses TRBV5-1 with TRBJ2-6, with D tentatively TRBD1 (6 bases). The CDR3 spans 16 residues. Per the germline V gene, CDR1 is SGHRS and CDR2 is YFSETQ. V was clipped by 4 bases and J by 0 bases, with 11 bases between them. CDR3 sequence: CASSQQGFSGANVLTF. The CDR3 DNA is TGCGCCAGCAGCCAACAGGGATTCTCTGGGGCCAACGTCCTGACTTTC.

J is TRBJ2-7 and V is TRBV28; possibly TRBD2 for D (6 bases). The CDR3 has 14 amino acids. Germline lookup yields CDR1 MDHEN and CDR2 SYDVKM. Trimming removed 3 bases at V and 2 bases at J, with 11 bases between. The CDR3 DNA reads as TGTGCCAGCAGTTTCTTGGAGGGTACCTACGAGCAGTACTTC. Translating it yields CASSFLEGTYEQYF.

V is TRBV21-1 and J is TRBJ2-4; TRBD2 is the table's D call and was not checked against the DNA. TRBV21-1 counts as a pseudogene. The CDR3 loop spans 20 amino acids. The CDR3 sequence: CASSNDQSVSRGQAKNIQYF. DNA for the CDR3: TGTGCCAGCAGCAACGACCAGTCAGTGTCCCGCGGGCAAGCCAAAAACATTCAGTACTTC.

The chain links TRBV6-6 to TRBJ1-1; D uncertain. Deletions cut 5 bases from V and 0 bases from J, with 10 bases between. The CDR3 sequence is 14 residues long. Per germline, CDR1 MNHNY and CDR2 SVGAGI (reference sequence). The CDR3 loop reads CASSELRMNTEAFF. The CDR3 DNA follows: TGTGCCAGCAGTGAGTTGCGGATGAACACTGAAGCTTTCTTT.

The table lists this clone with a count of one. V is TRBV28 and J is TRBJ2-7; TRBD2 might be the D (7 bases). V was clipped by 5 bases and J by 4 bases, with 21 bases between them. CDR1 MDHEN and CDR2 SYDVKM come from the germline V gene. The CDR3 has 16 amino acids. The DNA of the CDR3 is TGTGCCAGCAGTCCAAGGGGGGGAGGCGGTTCGTACGAGCAGTACTTC. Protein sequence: CASSPRGGGGSYEQYF.